This T cell receptor (beta chain) stems from a study of Tregs in tolerant kidney transplant recipients. Across the study: Related graft donors supplied nonmyeloablative bone marrow transplants, and mixed chimerism was transient. General study findings and limits: No direct test of biological reproducibility was done here. Tolerant patients' donor-specific Tregs expanded beyond overall Tregs, suggesting antigen-driven growth.

On this clone itself: What it binds is unknown.

Some clones are missing from TCRdb's copy, which holds only in-frame ones; the method was immunoSEQ multiplex PCR. The repertoire holds approximately 98,000 clones, about 90% seen once, with approximately 0.3% in the top ten. The CDR3 is 15 residues long. CDR1 and CDR2 (germline): MDHEN, SYDVKM. V lost 6 bases, J lost 6 bases, and 21 bases lay in between. Thawed PBMCs were FACS-sorted into unstimulated CD4+CD25+CD127- regulatory T cells, CD4+CD25- non-regulatory cells, CD4 and CD8 cells. The receptor comes from a human donor who received a combined kidney and bone marrow transplant. The chain is built from TRBV28 and TRBJ2-7; D not resolved. The sequenced sample was CD4+ T cells from blood, obtained before the transplant. The CDR3 region is CASRTMSAGQREQYF. In DNA form, the CDR3 reads TGTGCCAGCAGAACCATGTCGGCTGGCCAGCGCGAGCAGTACTTC.